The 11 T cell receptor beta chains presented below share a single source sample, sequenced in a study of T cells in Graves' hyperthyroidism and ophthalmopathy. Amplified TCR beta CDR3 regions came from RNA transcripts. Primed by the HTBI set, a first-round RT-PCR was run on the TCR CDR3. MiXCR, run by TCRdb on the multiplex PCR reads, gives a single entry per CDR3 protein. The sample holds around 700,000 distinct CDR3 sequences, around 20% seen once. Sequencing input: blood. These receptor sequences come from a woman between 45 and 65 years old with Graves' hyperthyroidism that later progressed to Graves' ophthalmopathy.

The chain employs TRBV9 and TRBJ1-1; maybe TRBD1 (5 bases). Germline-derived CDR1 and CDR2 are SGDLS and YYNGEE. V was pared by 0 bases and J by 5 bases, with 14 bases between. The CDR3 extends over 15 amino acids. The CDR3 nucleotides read TGTGCCAGCAGCGTAGCTACGGGGGGTCGGACTGAAGCTTTCTTT. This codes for CASSVATGGRTEAFF. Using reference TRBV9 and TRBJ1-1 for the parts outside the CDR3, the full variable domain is DSGVTQTPKHLITATGQRVTLRCSPRSGDLSVYWYQQSLDQGLQFLIQYYNGEERAKGNILERFSAQQFPDLHSELNLSSLELGDSALYFCASSVATGGRTEAFFGQGTRLTVV.

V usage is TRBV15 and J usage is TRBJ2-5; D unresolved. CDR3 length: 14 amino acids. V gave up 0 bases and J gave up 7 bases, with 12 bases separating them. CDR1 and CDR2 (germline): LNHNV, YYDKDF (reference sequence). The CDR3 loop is CATSRDHIWRTQYF. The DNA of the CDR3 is TGTGCCACCAGCAGAGATCACATTTGGCGGACCCAGTACTTC. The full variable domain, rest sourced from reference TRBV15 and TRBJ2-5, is DAMVIQNPRYQVTQFGKPVTLSCSQTLNHNVMYWYQQKSSQAPKLLFHYYDKDFNNEADTPDNFQSRRPNTSFCFLDIRSPGLGDTAMYLCATSRDHIWRTQYFGPGTRLLVL.

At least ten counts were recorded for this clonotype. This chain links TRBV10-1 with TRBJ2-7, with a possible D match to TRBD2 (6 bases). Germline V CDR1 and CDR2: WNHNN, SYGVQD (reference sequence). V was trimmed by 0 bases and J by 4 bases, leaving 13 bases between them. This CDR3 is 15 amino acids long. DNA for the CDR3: TGCGCCAGCAGTGAGTCGAGGAGGGGCCGGTACGAGCAGTACTTC. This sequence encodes CASSESRRGRYEQYF.

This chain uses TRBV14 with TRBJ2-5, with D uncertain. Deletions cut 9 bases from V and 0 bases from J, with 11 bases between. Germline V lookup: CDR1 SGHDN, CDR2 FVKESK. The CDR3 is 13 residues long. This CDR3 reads CASNLRYQETQYF. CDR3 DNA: TGTGCCAGTAACCTTAGGTACCAAGAGACCCAGTACTTC.

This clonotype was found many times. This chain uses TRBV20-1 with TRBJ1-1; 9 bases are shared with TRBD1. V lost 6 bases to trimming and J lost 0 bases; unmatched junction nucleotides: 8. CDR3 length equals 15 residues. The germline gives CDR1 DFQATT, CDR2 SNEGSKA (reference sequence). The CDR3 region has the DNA TGCAGTGCGACCGACAGGGACAGGGTGAACACTGAAGCTTTCTTT. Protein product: CSATDRDRVNTEAFF.

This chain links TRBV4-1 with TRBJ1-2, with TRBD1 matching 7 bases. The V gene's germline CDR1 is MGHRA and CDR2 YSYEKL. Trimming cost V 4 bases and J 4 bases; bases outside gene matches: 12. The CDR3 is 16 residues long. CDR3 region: CASSRAGQDRAYGYTF. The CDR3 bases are TGCGCCAGCAGCCGGGCCGGACAGGATAGGGCCTATGGCTACACCTTC.

CDR3 sequence reads: CADQEVGQLSYEQYF. DNA of the CDR3: TGTGCCGACCAAGAGGTGGGACAGTTATCCTACGAGCAGTACTTC. V is TRBV2 and J is TRBJ2-7; 7 bases are shared with TRBD1. The CDR3 runs 15 residues. Germline V gives CDR1 SNHLY, CDR2 FYNNEI. The V and J ends lost 11 bases and 1 base, in that order; junction bases with no gene match: 14.

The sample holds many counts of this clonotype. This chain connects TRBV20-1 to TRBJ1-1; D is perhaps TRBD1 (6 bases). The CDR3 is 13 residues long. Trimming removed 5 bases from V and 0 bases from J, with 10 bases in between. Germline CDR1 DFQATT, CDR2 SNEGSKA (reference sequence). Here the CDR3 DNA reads TGCAGTGCTTATGACAGGATGAACACTGAAGCTTTCTTT. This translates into CSAYDRMNTEAFF.

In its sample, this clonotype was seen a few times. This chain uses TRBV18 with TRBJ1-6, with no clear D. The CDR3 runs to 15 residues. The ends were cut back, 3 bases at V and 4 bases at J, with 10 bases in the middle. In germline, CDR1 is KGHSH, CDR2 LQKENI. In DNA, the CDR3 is TGTGCCAGCTCACCTTCATCGGTTTATAATTCACCCCTCCACTTT. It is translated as CASSPSSVYNSPLHF.

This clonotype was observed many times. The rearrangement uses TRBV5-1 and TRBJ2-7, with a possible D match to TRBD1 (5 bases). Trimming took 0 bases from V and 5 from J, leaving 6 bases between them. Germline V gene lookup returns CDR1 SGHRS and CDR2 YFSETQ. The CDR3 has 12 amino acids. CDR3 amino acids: CASSLVQDEQYF. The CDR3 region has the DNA TGCGCCAGCAGCTTGGTACAGGACGAGCAGTACTTC.

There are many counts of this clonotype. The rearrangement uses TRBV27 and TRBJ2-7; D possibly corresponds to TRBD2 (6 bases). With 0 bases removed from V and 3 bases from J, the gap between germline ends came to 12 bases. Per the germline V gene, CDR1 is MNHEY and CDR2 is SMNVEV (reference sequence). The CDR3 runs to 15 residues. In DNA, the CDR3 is TGTGCCAGCAGTTTATCGTGGGAGGAGGTCTACGAGCAGTACTTC. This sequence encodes CASSLSWEEVYEQYF.